Below, 8 T cell receptor beta chains from the same sample are listed, as sequenced in a study of sequential checkpoint blockade in melanoma. Stated treatment: randomized to nivolumab then ipilimumab (arm A) or the reverse (arm B). Libraries were prepared by immunoSEQ multiplex PCR; TCRdb keeps only in-frame clonotypes and omits some of them. The repertoire has 25,000 to 30,000 clones, roughly 80% of them found once; the top ten carry about 14%. The material was CD8+ T cells sorted from blood (inferred from file names), obtained from a patient given nivolumab and ipilimumab in sequence. These receptors all stem from a human donor with melanoma.

The chain couples TRBV27 to TRBJ1-2, with unresolved D. Trimming stripped 8 bases from V and 7 bases from J, with 17 bases between. From germline, CDR1 is MNHEY and CDR2 SMNVEV (reference sequence). The CDR3 runs 13 residues. The CDR3 protein is CASGQQNSLGYTF. DNA for the CDR3: TGTGCCAGCGGGCAGCAGAACTCACTTGGCTACACCTTC.

The chain has TRBV13 and TRBJ2-7; 8 bases are shared with TRBD1. The CDR3 loop spans 13 amino acids. Germline CDR1 is PRHDT and CDR2 is FYEKMQ (reference sequence). The V gene end was trimmed by 2 bases and the J gene end by 4 bases; junction bases not matched to a gene: 1. This chain's CDR3 is CASSLNRGYEQYF. As DNA, the CDR3 is TGTGCCAGCAGCTTAAACAGGGGGTACGAGCAGTACTTC.

The gene calls are TRBV6-5 and TRBJ2-1, with D unresolved. Germline V gene lookup returns CDR1 MNHEY and CDR2 SVGAGI. This CDR3 spans 12 amino acids. The V end was cut by 6 bases, the J end by 5 bases, with 8 bases between. CDR3 amino acids: CASSTDDNEQFF. Here the CDR3 DNA reads TGTGCCAGCAGCACTGATGACAATGAGCAGTTCTTC.

The count of this clone is one. The rearrangement links TRBV15 to TRBJ2-1; maybe TRBD2 (7 bases). Trimming shortened V by 0 bases and J by 6 bases, and 18 bases separated the two germline ends. Germline CDR1 and CDR2: LNHNV and YYDKDF (reference sequence). This CDR3 contains 17 residues. CDR3 DNA: TGTGCCACCAGCAGAGATATGGGGGGGGGCATCTTCAATGAGCAGTTCTTC. Its translation: CATSRDMGGGIFNEQFF.

The chain has TRBV5-4 and TRBJ2-7, with TRBD1 matching 10 bases. CDR3 length equals 13 residues. Germline CDR1 is SGHNT and CDR2 is YYREEE (reference sequence). Trimming took 5 bases from V and 5 from J; bases not matched to a gene: 4. The CDR3 loop is CASSTGTGDEQYF. CDR3 DNA: TGTGCCAGCAGTACCGGGACAGGGGACGAGCAGTACTTC.

The chain is built from TRBV2 and TRBJ1-2, with TRBD1 matching over 8 bases. CDR1 and CDR2 (germline): SNHLY, FYNNEI. The ends lost 2 bases at V and 8 bases at J; junction bases unmatched: 7. This CDR3 is 14 amino acids long. The CDR3 region has the DNA TGTGCCAGCAGTGAATGGACAGGGTCTTCGGGCTACACCTTC. This encodes CASSEWTGSSGYTF.

The chain carries TRBV5-5 and TRBJ1-6; D is ambiguous. Trimming shortened V by 7 bases and J by 4 bases, and 12 bases separated the two germline ends. CDR1 is SGHKS and CDR2 is YYEKEE in the germline V gene (reference sequence). The CDR3 contains 14 residues. CDR3 bases: TGTGCCAGCCAGCGTCCGGGGTATAATTCACCCCTCCACTTT. As protein: CASQRPGYNSPLHF.

The genes are TRBV14 and TRBJ2-7, with TRBD1 identical over 8 bases. V lost 0 bases to trimming and J lost 2 bases; unmatched junction nucleotides: 15. CDR1 SGHDN and CDR2 FVKESK come from the germline V gene. This CDR3 is 19 amino acids long. CDR3 sequence reads: CASSQDPTKYRQGPYEQYF. Written as DNA, the CDR3 is TGTGCCAGCAGCCAAGATCCGACTAAATATCGACAGGGGCCCTACGAGCAGTACTTC.